The 17 T cell receptor beta chains below all came from one sample that was sequenced in a study of CD8+CD57+ T cells in acquired aplastic anemia. Genomic DNA templated the TCR beta VDJ and CDR3 profiling. TCRdb re-analysed the reads in MiXCR, keeping a single row per CDR3 protein. This sample has 90,000 to 130,000 distinct CDR3 sequences, with around 53% found just once. The sequenced sample was sorted CD4+, CD8+, or CD8+CD57+ T cells (not recorded which) from PBMCs. These receptors all stem from a human donor in good health, serving as a control.

The chain is built from TRBV25-1 and TRBJ2-7; 7 bases are shared with TRBD1. This CDR3 spans 12 amino acids. V was clipped by 4 bases and J by 5 bases; unmatched bases: 2. CDR1 and CDR2 from the germline V gene are MGHDK and SYGVNS. This chain's CDR3 is CASSGGTDEQYF. Here the CDR3 DNA reads TGTGCCAGCAGTGGTGGGACAGACGAGCAGTACTTC.

The chain has TRBV12-3 or TRBV12-4 and TRBJ1-2; the match to TRBD1 covers 9 bases. J gave up 5 bases and V 9 bases, and 7 bases lay outside the gene matches. This CDR3 spans 13 amino acids. Here the CDR3 DNA reads TGTGCCAGTAGTAACGGACAGGGGTATGGCTACACCTTC. This encodes CASSNGQGYGYTF.

Notes on this clonotype: The CDR3 ends on some other residue instead of the conserved phenylalanine or tryptophan, so this is likely a read error. The chain combines TRBV10-1 with TRBJ1-1; D is perhaps TRBD1 (5 bases). Germline assignment: CDR1 WNHNN and CDR2 SYGVQD (reference sequence). This CDR3 is 12 amino acids long. CDR3: CATSGANAEAFI. Here the CDR3 DNA reads TGCGCCACCTCCGGGGCGAACGCTGAAGCTTTCATT.

This clonotype has only one observation. The genes are TRBV19 and TRBJ2-7, with unresolved D. V was trimmed by 5 bases and J by 0 bases, leaving 14 bases between them. Germline CDR1 reads LNHDA; CDR2 reads SQIVND (reference sequence). The CDR3 covers 15 residues. CDR3 sequence reads: CASSPDPASSYEQYF. CDR3 nucleotide sequence: TGTGCCAGTAGTCCTGATCCAGCGTCCTCCTACGAGCAGTACTTC.

This clonotype came up many times. The V gene is TRBV7-8, the J gene TRBJ2-5; D remains unclear. The CDR3 covers 12 residues. Trimming left V 2 bases short and J 5 bases short, with 6 bases between. Germline values: CDR1 SGHVS, CDR2 FQNEAQ. In DNA, the CDR3 is TGTGCCAGCAGCTTAAGTAGGGAGACCCAGTACTTC. Translated: CASSLSRETQYF.

The chain carries TRBV15 and TRBJ1-2; 10 bases map to TRBD1. Germline CDR1 is LNHNV and CDR2 is YYDKDF (reference sequence). The CDR3 sequence is 16 residues long. V was clipped by 2 bases and J by 3 bases; unmatched bases: 6. CDR3 coding DNA: TGTGCCACCAGCAGACCGGGACAGGGGTTTGACTATGGCTACACCTTC. Translation gives CATSRPGQGFDYGYTF.

The V and J genes are TRBV2 and TRBJ1-1, with D perhaps TRBD1 (5 bases). Germline assignment: CDR1 SNHLY and CDR2 FYNNEI. The CDR3 is made up of 14 amino acids. Trimming left V 3 bases short and J 1 base short, with 9 bases between. The CDR3 sequence is CASSERQQNTEAFF. The CDR3 DNA sequence: TGTGCCAGCAGTGAGCGACAGCAGAACACTGAAGCTTTCTTT.

This clonotype has a count of ten or more. V usage is TRBV7-6 and J usage is TRBJ2-7; D is unclear. The V end was cut by 5 bases, the J end by 4 bases, with 12 bases between. The CDR3 loop spans 13 amino acids. Germline CDR1 and CDR2: SGHVS and FNYEAQ. In nucleotides, the CDR3 is TGTGCCAGCAGCCCCCCCGATAGGTACGAGCAGTACTTC. This translates into CASSPPDRYEQYF.

This clonotype was detected only a few times. The chain carries TRBV4-1 and TRBJ2-1; no definite D call. Trimming removed 4 bases from V and 10 bases from J, with 26 bases in between. This CDR3 is built from 17 residues. Germline CDR1 and CDR2: MGHRA and YSYEKL. This CDR3 is CASSPRALADLPGEQFF. The DNA of the CDR3 is TGCGCCAGCAGCCCCCGGGCACTCGCGGACCTCCCTGGGGAGCAGTTCTTC.

This clonotype showed up just once. The chain couples TRBV15 to TRBJ1-2; 9 nucleotides align to TRBD1. The CDR3 spans 14 residues. From germline, CDR1 is LNHNV and CDR2 YYDKDF (reference sequence). J lost 12 bases, V lost 0 bases, and 8 bases had no gene match. CDR3 bases: TGTGCCACCAGCAGAGAGGGGACAGGGCAGGGCCACACCTTC. Residues: CATSREGTGQGHTF.

The chain carries TRBV6-1 and TRBJ2-3, with 11 positions matching TRBD2. This CDR3 has 17 residues. CDR1 and CDR2 (germline): MNHNS, SASEGT. After removal of 8 bases from V and 8 bases from J, the junction contained 18 bases not matched to a gene. The CDR3 coding sequence is TGTGCCAGCTTCTTAGCGGGGGGGCCCGGAATTTCTGGTACGCAGTATTTT. It is translated as CASFLAGGPGISGTQYF.

The chain combines TRBV10-3 with TRBJ2-1, with 10 bases lining up with TRBD1. Trimming took 10 bases from V and 9 from J; bases not matched to a gene: 6. CDR3 length: 12 amino acids. Per germline, CDR1 ENHRY and CDR2 SYGVKD. In DNA, the CDR3 is TGTGCCACGAGACAGGGGGCAGGTGAGCAGTTCTTC. Amino acid sequence: CATRQGAGEQFF.

V and J are TRBV7-9 and TRBJ2-5; TRBD1 matches at 12 bases. CDR1 SEHNR and CDR2 FQNEAQ come from the germline V gene (reference sequence). The CDR3 loop spans 14 amino acids. Trimming at V came to 5 bases and at J to 7 bases, leaving 5 bases not matched to a gene. Written as DNA, the CDR3 is TGTGCCAGCAGCGGAGGGACAGGGGGCGCGACCCAGTACTTC. Translating gives CASSGGTGGATQYF.

This clonotype was seen just once. The conserved phenylalanine or tryptophan is not found at the CDR3 terminus, so this likely reflects a read error. The chain employs TRBV13 and TRBJ2-7, with D perhaps TRBD2 (6 bases). Germline CDR1 PRHDT, CDR2 FYEKMQ (reference sequence). The CDR3 is made up of 13 amino acids. With 5 bases removed from V and 7 bases from J, the gap between germline ends came to 15 bases. CDR3 sequence (DNA): TGTGCCAGCAGCCTCGGAGGGCCTGGAGAGCAGTACCTC. This translates into CASSLGGPGEQYL.

V gene TRBV5-1 combines with J gene TRBJ1-1; D not resolved. V lost 1 base and J 4 bases, leaving 14 bases between the germline ends. Germline CDR1 SGHRS, CDR2 YFSETQ. CDR3 length: 15 amino acids. The CDR3 nucleotides read TGCGCCAGCAGCTTGTCTACTCTGGAGATCACTGAAGCTTTCTTT. It translates to CASSLSTLEITEAFF.

In DNA, the CDR3 is TGTGCCAGCCTCTTCGCGCAGTACTTC. It is translated as CASLFAQYF. The chain uses TRBV5-5 and TRBJ2-7; unclear D gene. The germline V gene has CDR1 SGHKS and CDR2 YYEKEE (reference sequence). V lost 7 bases and J 9 bases, leaving 8 bases between the germline ends. The CDR3 is 9 residues long.

This clonotype was observed many times. The chain combines TRBV4-3 with TRBJ2-3; 9 nucleotides align to TRBD1. The trim removed 0 bases at V and 5 bases at J, leaving 9 bases unmatched. Per germline, CDR1 LGHNA and CDR2 YSLEER. CDR3 size: 17 residues. Here the CDR3 DNA reads TGCGCCAGCAGCCAAGATACAGACAGGGGGAGACTAGATACGCAGTATTTT. Its translation: CASSQDTDRGRLDTQYF.